Described below is a single TCR beta chain sequence and its context. Its antigen remains unidentified. CDR3 length: 14 amino acids. V dropped 8 bases and J dropped 1 base, with 14 bases sitting between them. Germline lookup yields CDR1 MNHEY and CDR2 SVGEGT. The record originates from a study of identical twins. Whole-study results and caveats: For monozygotic twins, models underestimated out-of-frame TCR alpha sharing.

A universal primer site arose from template switching, and cDNA bore unique molecular identifiers. In TCRdb, the 5' RACE reads were re-called with MiXCR into one record per CDR3 protein. The data show hundreds of thousands of distinct CDR3 sequences, about 8.3% seen once. The same sample was also studied in work on yellow fever vaccine responses in identical twins.

The specimen was memory (CD45RO+) T cells sorted from blood. This chain connects TRBV6-2 or TRBV6-3 to TRBJ1-1; D perhaps matches TRBD1 (5 bases). The sequence was collected from a woman aged 18 to 35 in good health. The CDR3 region has the DNA TGTGCCAGCGGACGGGGGTGGAGGAACACTGAAGCTTTCTTT. This translates into CASGRGWRNTEAFF.